These T cell receptor beta chains were read from a single sample in a study of blood T cell repertoires in COVID-19. TCRdb keeps only in-frame clones here, not all; method: immunoSEQ multiplex PCR. The table lists roughly 100,000 clones, 84% of them singletons. Input material: peripheral blood. The receptors were gathered from a man in his 70s with active or convalescent COVID-19. The CDR3 runs from the conserved cysteine through the conserved F or W. A D gene is named only where the DNA matches it firmly. Only some rows state a clone size, as once, few, many or a class for expanded clones.

clone_size	cdr3_length	d_call	v_call	j_call	cdr3_nt	cdr3_aa
-	17	TRBD1	TRBV5-6	TRBJ1-1	TGTGCCAGCAGCCCAGGGACAGGCCGCTCGGGGAACACTGAAGCTTTCTTT	CASSPGTGRSGNTEAFF
-	13	TRBD2	TRBV5-4	TRBJ2-7	TGTGCCAGCAGCCCGCGGGGGGGAGGCGAGCAGTACTTC	CASSPRGGGEQYF
-	15	-	TRBV18	TRBJ2-5	TGTGCCAGCTCACCACGGTCCCAGGGGGGAGAGACCCAGTACTTC	CASSPRSQGGETQYF
-	14	-	TRBV5-1	TRBJ1-5	TGCGCCAGCAGCACGTCGGGTGGCAATCAGCCCCAGCATTTT	CASSTSGGNQPQHF
-	14	TRBD2	TRBV3-1/TRBV3-2	TRBJ2-1	TGTGCCAGCGGACATAGCGGGGAGTACAATGAGCAGTTCTTC	CASGHSGEYNEQFF
few	16	-	TRBV5-8	TRBJ1-1	TGTGCCAGCAGGCCACTGGGCCTTGACGTGAACACTGAAGCTTTCTTT	CASRPLGLDVNTEAFF
-	15	TRBD1	TRBV19	TRBJ2-1	TGTGCCAGTAGTGAGGGACAGAGCTCCTACAATGAGCAGTTCTTC	CASSEGQSSYNEQFF
-	17	-	TRBV7-6	TRBJ1-1	TGTGCCAGCAGCTTAGTTAGGTCGGGACATAAGAACACTGAAGCTTTCTTT	CASSLVRSGHKNTEAFF
once	15	TRBD1	TRBV30	TRBJ1-5	TGTGCCTGGAGTATGGACAGGGGGGACAATCAGCCCCAGCATTTT	CAWSMDRGDNQPQHF
-	15	TRBD1	TRBV7-7	TRBJ2-3	TGTGCTAGCAGCCACGGGACAGGGGGGGCAGATACGCAGTATTTT	CASSHGTGGADTQYF
-	14	-	TRBV5-1	TRBJ1-1	TGCGCCAGCAGCATCCGAGGGGGGAACACTGAAGCTTTCTTT	CASSIRGGNTEAFF
-	16	TRBD2	TRBV4-1	TRBJ2-1	TGCGCCAGCAGCCAAGGCCTAGCGGGGACTTACAATGAGCAGTTCTTC	CASSQGLAGTYNEQFF
-	15	TRBD1	TRBV15	TRBJ2-5	TGTGCCACCAGCGTATGGGACAGGCCGGGGGAGACCCAGTACTTC	CATSVWDRPGETQYF
-	15	TRBD1	TRBV6-5	TRBJ2-7	TGTGCCAGCAGTCCTCCGGGACAGGAAACCTACGAGCAGTACTTC	CASSPPGQETYEQYF
-	17	-	TRBV7-9	TRBJ1-1	TGTGCCAGCAGCACCACTGCCGGGGGATGGGGGAACACTGAAGCTTTCTTT	CASSTTAGGWGNTEAFF
-	15	TRBD2	TRBV7-2	TRBJ2-1	TGTGCCAGCAGCTTAGAGGGCGGGGGTTACAATGAGCAGTTCTTC	CASSLEGGGYNEQFF
-	15	-	TRBV6-5	TRBJ2-6	TGTGCCAGCACCCTGACTAGTCCCGGGGCCAACGTCCTGACTTTC	CASTLTSPGANVLTF
once	16	-	TRBV15	TRBJ2-5	TGTGCCACCAGCAGAGATGTAACAAATATCCAAGAGACCCAGTACTTC	CATSRDVTNIQETQYF
-	15	-	TRBV28	TRBJ2-7	TGTGCCAGCACAAGACAGGTTTTATTTCCCTACGAGCAGTACTTC	CASTRQVLFPYEQYF
-	14	-	TRBV7-9	TRBJ2-7	TGTGCCAGCAGCCAAAACAGTGTGTCCTACGAGCAGTACTTC	CASSQNSVSYEQYF
-	13	-	TRBV6-5	TRBJ2-5	TGTGCCAGCAGCTCAATCAGGCAAGAGACCCAGTACTTC	CASSSIRQETQYF
-	15	-	TRBV5-6	TRBJ1-5	TGTGCCAGCAGCTTCGGGGGAAATAGCAATCAGCCCCAGCATTTT	CASSFGGNSNQPQHF
-	13	-	TRBV5-4	TRBJ2-7	TGTGCCAGCAGCTTGGCCGGCTCCTACGAGCAGTACTTC	CASSLAGSYEQYF
-	14	TRBD1	TRBV5-1	TRBJ1-5	TGCGCCAGCAGCCCAGGGGGCGGCAATCAGCCCCAGCATTTT	CASSPGGGNQPQHF
-	14	TRBD1	TRBV29-1	TRBJ1-4	TGCAGCGCTGATGTGGGACAGGGGGGAGAAAAACTGTTTTTT	CSADVGQGGEKLFF
-	14	TRBD1	TRBV2	TRBJ1-2	TGTGCCAGCAGTGGACAGGGGGGGAACTATGGCTACACCTTC	CASSGQGGNYGYTF
-	16	TRBD1	TRBV6-1	TRBJ1-2	TGTGCCAGCAGTGAAGCAGGGGCAGGGGGCGATGATGGCTACACCTTC	CASSEAGAGGDDGYTF
-	17	TRBD2	TRBV5-1	TRBJ2-3	TGCGCCAGCAGCTTGGAGCTAGCGGGGGGAAGTGGTGATACGCAGTATTTT	CASSLELAGGSGDTQYF
-	17	TRBD1	TRBV3-1/TRBV3-2	TRBJ1-4	TGTGCCAGCAGCCCACGGACAGGGCGGAGTACTAATGAAAAACTGTTTTTT	CASSPRTGRSTNEKLFF
few	15	TRBD1	TRBV7-8	TRBJ1-4	TGTGCCAGCAGCTTATACGACAGGGAAGATGAAAAACTGTTTTTT	CASSLYDREDEKLFF
few	14	-	TRBV13	TRBJ1-4	TGTGCCAGCAGCTTGGGCAGGGGTAACGGAAAACTGTTTTTT	CASSLGRGNGKLFF